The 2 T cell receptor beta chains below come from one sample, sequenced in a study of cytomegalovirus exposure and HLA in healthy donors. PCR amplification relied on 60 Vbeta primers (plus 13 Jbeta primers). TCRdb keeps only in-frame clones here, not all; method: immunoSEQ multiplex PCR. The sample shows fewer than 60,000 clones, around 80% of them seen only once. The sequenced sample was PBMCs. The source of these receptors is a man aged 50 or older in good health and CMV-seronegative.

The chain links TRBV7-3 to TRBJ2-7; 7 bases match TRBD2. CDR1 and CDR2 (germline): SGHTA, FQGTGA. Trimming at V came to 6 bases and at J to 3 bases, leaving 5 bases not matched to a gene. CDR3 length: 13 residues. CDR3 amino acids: CASRPGTIYEQYF. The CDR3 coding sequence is TGTGCCAGCAGGCCCGGGACTATCTACGAGCAGTACTTC.

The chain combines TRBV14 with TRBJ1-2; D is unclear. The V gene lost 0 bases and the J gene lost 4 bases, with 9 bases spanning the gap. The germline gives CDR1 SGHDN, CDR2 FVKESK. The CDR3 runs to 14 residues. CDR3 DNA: TGTGCCAGCAGCCAAGATGCCCGGAGCTATGGCTACACCTTC. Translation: CASSQDARSYGYTF.